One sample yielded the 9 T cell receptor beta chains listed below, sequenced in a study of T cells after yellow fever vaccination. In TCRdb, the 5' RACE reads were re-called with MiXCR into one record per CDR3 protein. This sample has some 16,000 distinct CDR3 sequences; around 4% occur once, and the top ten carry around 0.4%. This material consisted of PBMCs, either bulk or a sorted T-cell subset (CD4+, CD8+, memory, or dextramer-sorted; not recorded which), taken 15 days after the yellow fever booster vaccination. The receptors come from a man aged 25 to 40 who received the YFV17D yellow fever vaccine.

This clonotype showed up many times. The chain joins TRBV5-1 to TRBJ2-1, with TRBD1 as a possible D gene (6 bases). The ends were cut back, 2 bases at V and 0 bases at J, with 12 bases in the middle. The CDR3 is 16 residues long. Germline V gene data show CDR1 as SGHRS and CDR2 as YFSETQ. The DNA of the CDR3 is TGCGCCAGCAGCTTCCAACAGGGTGGCTCCTACAATGAGCAGTTCTTC. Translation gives CASSFQQGGSYNEQFF.

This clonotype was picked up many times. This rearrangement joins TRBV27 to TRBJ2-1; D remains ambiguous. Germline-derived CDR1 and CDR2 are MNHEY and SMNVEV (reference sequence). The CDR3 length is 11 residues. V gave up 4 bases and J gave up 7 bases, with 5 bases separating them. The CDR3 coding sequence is TGTGCCAGCAGTTATTATAATGAGCAGTTCTTC. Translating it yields CASSYYNEQFF.

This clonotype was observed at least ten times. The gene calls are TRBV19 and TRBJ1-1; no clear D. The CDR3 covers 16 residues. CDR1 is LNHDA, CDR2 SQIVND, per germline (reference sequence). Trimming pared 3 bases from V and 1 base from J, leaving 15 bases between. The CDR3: CASSMGFGRRNTEAFF. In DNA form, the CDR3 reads TGTGCCAGTAGTATGGGTTTTGGCAGGAGGAACACTGAAGCTTTCTTT.

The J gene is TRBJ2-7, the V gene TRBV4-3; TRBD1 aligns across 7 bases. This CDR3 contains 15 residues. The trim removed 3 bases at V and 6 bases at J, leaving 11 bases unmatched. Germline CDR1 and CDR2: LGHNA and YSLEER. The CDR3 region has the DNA TGCGCCAGCAGCCACTCCGGGACAGAAGGGAGCGAGCAGTACTTC. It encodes CASSHSGTEGSEQYF.

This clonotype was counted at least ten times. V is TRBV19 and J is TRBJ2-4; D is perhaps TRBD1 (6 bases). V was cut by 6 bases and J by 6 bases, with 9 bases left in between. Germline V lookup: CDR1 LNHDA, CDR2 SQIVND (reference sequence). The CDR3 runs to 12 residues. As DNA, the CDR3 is TGTGCCAGTAGAGGGGGTCGAAACATTCAGTACTTC. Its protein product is CASRGGRNIQYF.

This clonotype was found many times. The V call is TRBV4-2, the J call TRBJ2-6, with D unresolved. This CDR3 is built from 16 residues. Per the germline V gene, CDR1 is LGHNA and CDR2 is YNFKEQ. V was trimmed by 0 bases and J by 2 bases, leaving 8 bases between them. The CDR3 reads CASSQDVAAGANVLTF. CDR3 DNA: TGTGCCAGCAGCCAAGACGTGGCAGCTGGGGCCAACGTCCTGACTTTC.

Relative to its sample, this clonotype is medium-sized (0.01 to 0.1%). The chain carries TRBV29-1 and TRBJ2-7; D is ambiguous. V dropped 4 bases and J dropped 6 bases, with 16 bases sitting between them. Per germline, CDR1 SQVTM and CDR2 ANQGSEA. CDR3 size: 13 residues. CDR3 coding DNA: TGCAGCGTTGTCCCGGTCGACGGGCGCGAGCAGTACTTC. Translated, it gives CSVVPVDGREQYF.

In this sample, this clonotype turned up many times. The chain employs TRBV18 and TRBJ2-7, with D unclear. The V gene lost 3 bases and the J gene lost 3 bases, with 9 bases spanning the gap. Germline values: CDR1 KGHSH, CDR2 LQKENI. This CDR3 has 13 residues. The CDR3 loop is CASSPGSHYEQYF. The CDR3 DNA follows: TGTGCCAGCTCACCGGGCAGCCACTACGAGCAGTACTTC. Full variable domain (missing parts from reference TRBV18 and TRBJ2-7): NAGVMQNPRHLVRRRGQEARLRCSPMKGHSHVYWYRQLPEEGLKFMVYLQKENIIDESGMPKERFSAEFPKEGPSILRIQQVVRGDSAAYFCASSPGSHYEQYFGPGTRLTVT.

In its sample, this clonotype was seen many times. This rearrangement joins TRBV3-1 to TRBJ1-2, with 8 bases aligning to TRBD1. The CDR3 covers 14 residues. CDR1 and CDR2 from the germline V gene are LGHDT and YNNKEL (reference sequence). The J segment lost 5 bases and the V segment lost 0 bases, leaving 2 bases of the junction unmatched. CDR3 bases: TGTGCCAGCAGCCAAGATGACAGGGGTTATGGCTACACCTTC. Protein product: CASSQDDRGYGYTF.